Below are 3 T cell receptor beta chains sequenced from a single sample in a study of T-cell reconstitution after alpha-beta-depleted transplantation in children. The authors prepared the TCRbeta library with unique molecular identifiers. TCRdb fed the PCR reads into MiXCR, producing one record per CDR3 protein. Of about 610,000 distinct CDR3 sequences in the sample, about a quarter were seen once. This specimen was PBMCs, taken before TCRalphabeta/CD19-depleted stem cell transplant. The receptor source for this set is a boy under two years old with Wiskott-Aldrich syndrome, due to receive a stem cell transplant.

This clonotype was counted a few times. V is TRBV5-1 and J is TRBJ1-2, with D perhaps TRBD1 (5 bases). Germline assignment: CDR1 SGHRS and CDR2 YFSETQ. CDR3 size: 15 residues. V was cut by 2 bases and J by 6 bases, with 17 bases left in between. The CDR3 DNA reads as TGCGCCAGCAGCTTCCGAGGGACGGCGGGGAATGGCTACACCTTC. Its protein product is CASSFRGTAGNGYTF.

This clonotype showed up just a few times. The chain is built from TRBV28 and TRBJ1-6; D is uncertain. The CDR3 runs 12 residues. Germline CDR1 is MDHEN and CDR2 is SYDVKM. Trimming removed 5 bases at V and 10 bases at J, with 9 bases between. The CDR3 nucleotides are TGTGCCAGCAGTATCAGTTACTCACCCCTCCACTTT. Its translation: CASSISYSPLHF.

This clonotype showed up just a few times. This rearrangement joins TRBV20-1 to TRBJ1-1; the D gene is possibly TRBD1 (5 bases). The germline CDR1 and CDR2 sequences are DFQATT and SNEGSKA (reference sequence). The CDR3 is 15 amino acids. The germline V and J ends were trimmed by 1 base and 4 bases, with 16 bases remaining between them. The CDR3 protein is CSARGGWGEATEAFF. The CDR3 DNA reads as TGCAGTGCTAGAGGAGGTTGGGGGGAGGCCACTGAAGCTTTCTTT.